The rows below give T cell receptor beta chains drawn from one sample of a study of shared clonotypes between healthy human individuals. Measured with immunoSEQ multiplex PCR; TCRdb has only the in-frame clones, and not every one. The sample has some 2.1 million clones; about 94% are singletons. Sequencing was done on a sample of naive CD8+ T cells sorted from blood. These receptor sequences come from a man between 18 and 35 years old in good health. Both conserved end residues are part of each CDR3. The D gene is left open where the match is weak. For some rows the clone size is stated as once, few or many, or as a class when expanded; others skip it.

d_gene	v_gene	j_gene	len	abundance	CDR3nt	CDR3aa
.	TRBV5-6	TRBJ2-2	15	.	TGTGCCAGCAGCTTTTTGCAAGAGAACACCGGGGAGCTGTTTTTT	CASSFLQENTGELFF
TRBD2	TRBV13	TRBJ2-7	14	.	TGTGCCAGCAGCCCGGGACTATCTCCCCACGAGCAGTACTTC	CASSPGLSPHEQYF
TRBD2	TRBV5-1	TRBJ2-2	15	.	TGCGCCAGCAGACGGCCTAGCGGGGCAACCGGGGAGCTGTTTTTT	CASRRPSGATGELFF
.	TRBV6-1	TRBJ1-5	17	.	TGTGCCAGCAGTGAAGCCCTCCCCCTCCAGGGTACCCAGCCCCAGCATTTT	CASSEALPLQGTQPQHF
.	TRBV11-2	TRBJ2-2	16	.	TGTGCCAGCAGCTTAGGGCCGGACGGGAACACCGGGGAGCTGTTTTTT	CASSLGPDGNTGELFF
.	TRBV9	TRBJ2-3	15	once	TGTGCCAGCAGCCGAATGCCGCTGGGGCAAGATACGCAGTATTTT	CASSRMPLGQDTQYF
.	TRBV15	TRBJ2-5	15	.	TGTGCCACCAGCAGAGATGTAGGGTCTGGGGAGACCCAGTACTTC	CATSRDVGSGETQYF
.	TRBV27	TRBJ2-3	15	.	TGTGCCAGCAGTTTCGGTGCGACTAGCACAGATACGCAGTATTTT	CASSFGATSTDTQYF
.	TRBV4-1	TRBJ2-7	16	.	TGCGCCAGCAGCCAAGAGGGGGGGCAAACCTCCTACGAGCAGTACTTC	CASSQEGGQTSYEQYF
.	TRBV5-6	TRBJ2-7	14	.	TGTGCCAGCAGCTTGGGGTCGCAGCTCTACGAGCAGTACTTC	CASSLGSQLYEQYF
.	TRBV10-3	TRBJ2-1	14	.	TGTGCCATCAGTGGGGGGTTTGGGTTGGCTGAGCAGTTCTTC	CAISGGFGLAEQFF
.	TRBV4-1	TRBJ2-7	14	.	TGCGCCAGCAGCGCCCGGGACCGCTCCTACGAGCAGTACTTC	CASSARDRSYEQYF
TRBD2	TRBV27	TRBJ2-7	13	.	TGTGCCAGCATCGGACTAGCGGGACAGGAGCAGTACTTC	CASIGLAGQEQYF
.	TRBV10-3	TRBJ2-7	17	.	TGTGCCATCAGTGACCCCATGCGGGCGGCCTTCCCCTACGAGCAGTACTTC	CAISDPMRAAFPYEQYF
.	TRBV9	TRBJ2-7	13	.	TGTGCCAGCAGCCCCACCTTTGCCTACGAGCAGTACTTC	CASSPTFAYEQYF
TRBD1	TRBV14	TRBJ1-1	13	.	TGTGCCAGCGAGAGACAGGGGTACACTGAAGCTTTCTTT	CASERQGYTEAFF
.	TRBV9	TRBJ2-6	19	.	TGTGCCAGCAGCGTAGATTCAGGGCCTAGCGCCTCTGGGGCCAACGTCCTGACTTTC	CASSVDSGPSASGANVLTF
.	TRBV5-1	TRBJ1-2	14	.	TGCGCCAGCAGCTTGGATAATAATGGGGAAGGCTACACCTTC	CASSLDNNGEGYTF
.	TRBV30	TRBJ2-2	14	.	TGTGCCTGGAGTGGAGGGGTCGGTAACGGGGAGCTGTTTTTT	CAWSGGVGNGELFF
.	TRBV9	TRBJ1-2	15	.	TGTGCCAGCAGCGTAGTAGGGGACATTAACTATGGCTACACCTTC	CASSVVGDINYGYTF
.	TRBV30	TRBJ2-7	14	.	TGTGCCTGGAGTTCTCTAGCCTTATCCTACGAGCAGTACTTC	CAWSSLALSYEQYF
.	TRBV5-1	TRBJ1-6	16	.	TGCGCCAGCAGCTCTAGGACAGATGCGTGGAATTCACCCCTCCACTTT	CASSSRTDAWNSPLHF
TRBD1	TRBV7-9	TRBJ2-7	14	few	TGTGCCAGCAGCGACCGGGACAGGGACTACGAGCAGTACTTC	CASSDRDRDYEQYF
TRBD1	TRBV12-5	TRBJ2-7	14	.	TGTGCTAGTGGGGCCGGGACAGGGGCGGACGAGCAGTACTTC	CASGAGTGADEQYF
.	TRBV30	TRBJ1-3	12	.	TGCGCCTGGAGTTCCCCTGGTTATCCCATATATTTT	CAWSSPGYPIYF
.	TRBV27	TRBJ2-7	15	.	TGTGCCAGCAGTTTAGGGCGAAGATCCTCCTACGAGCAGTACTTC	CASSLGRRSSYEQYF
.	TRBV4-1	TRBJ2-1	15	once	TGCGCCAGCAGCCAAGCCGGGGGTACCTACAATGAGCAGTTCTTC	CASSQAGGTYNEQFF
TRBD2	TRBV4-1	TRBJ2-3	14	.	TGCGCCAGCAGCCAAGCCAGCGGGGCAGATACGCAGTATTTT	CASSQASGADTQYF
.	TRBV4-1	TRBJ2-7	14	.	TGCGCCAGCGGGAGAGGGACTGAGCTGTACGAGCAGTACTTC	CASGRGTELYEQYF
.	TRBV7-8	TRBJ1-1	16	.	TGTGCCAGCAGCTTCCCAGGTACGGGCTTGTCGACTGAAGCTTTCTTT	CASSFPGTGLSTEAFF
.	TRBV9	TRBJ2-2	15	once	TGTGCCAGCAGCGTAGGCGGAGCCGCGGCCGGGGAGCTGTTTTTT	CASSVGGAAAGELFF
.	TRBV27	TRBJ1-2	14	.	TGTGCCAGCAGCGGTCTACAGGGAAACTATGGCTACACCTTC	CASSGLQGNYGYTF
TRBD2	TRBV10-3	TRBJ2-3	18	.	TGTGCCATTACCCGACTAGCGGGAGGCCTCCGGGCTACAGATACGCAGTATTTT	CAITRLAGGLRATDTQYF
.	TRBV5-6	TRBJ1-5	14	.	TGTGCCAGCAGCTTGGGGGAGGGGAATCAGCCCCAGCATTTT	CASSLGEGNQPQHF
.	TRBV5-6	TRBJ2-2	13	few	TGTGCCAGCAGCTTCGGCGGGACCGGGGAGCTGTTTTTT	CASSFGGTGELFF
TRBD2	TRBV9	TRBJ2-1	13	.	TGTGCCAGCAGCGACGGGACTAGCAGTGAGCAGTTCTTC	CASSDGTSSEQFF
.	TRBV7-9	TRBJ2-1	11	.	TGTGCCAGCAGCCCACACAATGAGCAGTTCTTC	CASSPHNEQFF
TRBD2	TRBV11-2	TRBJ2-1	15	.	TGTGCCAGCAGCCCCCGACTAGCGGATAGGAATGAGCAGTTCTTC	CASSPRLADRNEQFF
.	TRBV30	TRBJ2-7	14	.	TGTGCCTGGAGTTTTGGTGGGGGTGCCTACGAGCAGTACTTC	CAWSFGGGAYEQYF
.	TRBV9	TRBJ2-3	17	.	TGTGCCAGCAGCGTAGGGGCCGAGATCCTTTTCACAGATACGCAGTATTTT	CASSVGAEILFTDTQYF
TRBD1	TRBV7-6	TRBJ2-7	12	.	TGTGCCAGCAGCCCGACAGGGGCCGAGCAGTACTTC	CASSPTGAEQYF
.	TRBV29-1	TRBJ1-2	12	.	TGCAGCGTTGAGTCGGGACCTCCCGGCTACACCTTC	CSVESGPPGYTF
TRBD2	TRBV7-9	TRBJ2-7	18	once	TGTGCCAGCAGCTTATACGGCCCCGCGGGGACTAGCTCCTACGAGCAGTACTTC	CASSLYGPAGTSSYEQYF
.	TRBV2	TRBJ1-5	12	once	TGTGCCAGCAGTGAACTGGGGGCCCCAAAGCATTTT	CASSELGAPKHF
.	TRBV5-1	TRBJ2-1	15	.	TGCGCCAGCAGCTTGGCCCGTGGGGTTGGCAATGAGCAGTTCTTC	CASSLARGVGNEQFF
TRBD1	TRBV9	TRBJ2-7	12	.	TGTGCCAGCAGCGTAGGACAGGGCAAGCAGTACTTC	CASSVGQGKQYF
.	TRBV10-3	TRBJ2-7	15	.	TGTGCCATCAGTGAGCCACCGGAGGGTGGCAACGAGCAGTACTTC	CAISEPPEGGNEQYF
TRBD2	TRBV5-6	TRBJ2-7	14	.	TGTGCCAGCAGCCCGGGACTAGCGGGCTACGAGCAGTACTTC	CASSPGLAGYEQYF
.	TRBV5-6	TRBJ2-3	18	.	TGTGCCAGCAGCTTGGGGGTTTGGACGGTTCCAGACACAGATACGCAGTATTTT	CASSLGVWTVPDTDTQYF
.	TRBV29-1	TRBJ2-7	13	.	TGCAGCGTTGAAGACGGAGGGGGCCACGAGCAGTACTTC	CSVEDGGGHEQYF
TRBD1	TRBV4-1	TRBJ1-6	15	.	TGCGCCAGCAGGCCGACGACAGGGTATAATTCACCCCTCCACTTT	CASRPTTGYNSPLHF
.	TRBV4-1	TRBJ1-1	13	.	TGCGCCAGCAGTCCGATCGGGGTCACTGAAGCTTTCTTT	CASSPIGVTEAFF
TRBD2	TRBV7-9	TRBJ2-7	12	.	TGTGCCAGCAGCCACGCGGGGGGAGAGCAGTACTTC	CASSHAGGEQYF
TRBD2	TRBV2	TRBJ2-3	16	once	TGTGCCAGCATCCCCTGGGCGGGAGAGGACACAGATACGCAGTATTTT	CASIPWAGEDTDTQYF
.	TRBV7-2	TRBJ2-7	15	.	TGTGCCAGCAGCTTGTCGGCGGCGGGCTCCTACGAGCAGTACTTC	CASSLSAAGSYEQYF
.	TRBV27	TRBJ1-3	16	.	TGTGCCAGCGGCCTATCAAGAGGTCCCCCGGGAAACACCATATATTTT	CASGLSRGPPGNTIYF
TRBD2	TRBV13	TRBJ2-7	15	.	TGTGCCAGCAGCTCGGGACTAGCGGGGGGATACGAGCAGTACTTC	CASSSGLAGGYEQYF